A single sample gave rise to the 10 T cell receptor beta chains below, sequenced in a study of blood T cell repertoires in COVID-19. Sequencing was performed with immunoSEQ multiplex PCR; in TCRdb, only in-frame clones are kept and a portion is missing. The table records 240,000 or so clones, about 89% of them present only once. The sequenced material came from PBMCs or T cells enriched from blood (not recorded which). The receptors here all came from a middle-aged man who had recovered from COVID-19.

This chain joins TRBV28 and TRBJ1-5; tentatively, D is TRBD1 (5 bases). The CDR3 is made up of 13 amino acids. From germline, CDR1 is MDHEN and CDR2 SYDVKM. V was pared by 6 bases and J by 6 bases, with 12 bases between. This chain's CDR3 is CASRSQGVQPQHF. CDR3 DNA: TGTGCCAGCAGAAGTCAGGGCGTTCAGCCCCAGCATTTT.

The V call is TRBV21-1, the J call TRBJ2-7; the table names TRBD1, a call not compared with the DNA. TRBV21-1 is annotated as a pseudogene. This CDR3 spans 13 amino acids. The CDR3 sequence: CASKRPGGPEQYF. CDR3 in DNA: TGTGCCAGCAAGCGACCAGGGGGCCCCGAGCAGTACTTC.

J is TRBJ2-2 and V is TRBV11-3, with TRBD2 matching 10 bases. The CDR3 has 17 amino acids. The germline V gene has CDR1 SGHNT and CDR2 YENEEA. The ends lost 4 bases at V and 1 base at J; junction bases unmatched: 6. The DNA of the CDR3 is TGTGCCAGCAGCTCTCTAGCGGGGGCTGGGAACACCGGGGAGCTGTTTTTT. Translated: CASSSLAGAGNTGELFF.

This chain connects TRBV27 to TRBJ2-1; D not resolved. Germline V CDR1 and CDR2: MNHEY, SMNVEV (reference sequence). The CDR3 totals 17 residues. Trimming pared 2 bases from V and 3 bases from J, leaving 17 bases between. The CDR3 is CASSLIGFDTVYNEQFF. The CDR3, as DNA: TGTGCCAGCAGTTTAATTGGTTTCGACACAGTCTACAATGAGCAGTTCTTC.

This clone was counted a single time. This chain links TRBV15 with TRBJ2-2; TRBD1 matches 7 bases. The CDR3 extends over 17 amino acids. Trimming cost V 1 base and J 6 bases; bases outside gene matches: 11. Looked up from germline, CDR1 is LNHNV and CDR2 is YYDKDF (reference sequence). As DNA, the CDR3 is TGTGCCACCAGCAGAGGTAGACAGGGAAGCATGTCCGGGGAGCTGTTTTTT. As protein: CATSRGRQGSMSGELFF.

This clone turned up a few times. The chain uses TRBV30 and TRBJ1-4; D not certain. The CDR3 spans 16 residues. Trimming took off 1 base at V and 0 bases at J, with 12 bases between the two ends. Germline CDR1 reads GTSNPN; CDR2 reads SVGIG (reference sequence). The CDR3 spells CAWSGMGKATNEKLFF. CDR3 bases: TGTGCCTGGAGTGGTATGGGCAAAGCAACTAATGAAAAACTGTTTTTT.

This clone occurred a few times. This chain links TRBV14 with TRBJ1-2; tentative D call: TRBD1 (5 bases). The germline V gene encodes CDR1 SGHDN and CDR2 FVKESK. V lost 1 base, J lost 14 bases, and 17 bases lay in between. The CDR3 runs 13 residues. CDR3 region: CASSQAGGVLWTF. The CDR3 nucleotides are TGTGCCAGCAGCCAAGCTGGAGGGGTCCTATGGACCTTC.

This chain uses TRBV15 with TRBJ2-5; possible D gene TRBD1, 5 bases. V lost 0 bases and J lost 7, with 9 bases in between. In germline, CDR1 is LNHNV, CDR2 YYDKDF (reference sequence). The CDR3 extends over 13 amino acids. In nucleotides, the CDR3 is TGTGCCACCAGCAGAGATAGCCAGGGGACCCAGTACTTC. Amino acids: CATSRDSQGTQYF.

This chain links TRBV11-3 with TRBJ2-7, with 7 bases fitting TRBD1. This CDR3 contains 14 residues. The trim removed 5 bases at V and 6 bases at J, leaving 10 bases unmatched. CDR1 and CDR2 from the germline V gene are SGHNT and YENEEA. The CDR3 here is CASSPRQGMSEQYF. The CDR3 nucleotides are TGTGCCAGCAGCCCTCGACAGGGTATGTCCGAGCAGTACTTC.

The chain joins TRBV5-4 to TRBJ2-5; D is perhaps TRBD2 (6 bases). The CDR3 runs 13 residues. Per the germline V gene, CDR1 is SGHNT and CDR2 is YYREEE (reference sequence). Trimming removed 0 bases from V and 5 bases from J, with 8 bases in between. CDR3 amino acids: CASSLASAETQYF. CDR3 in DNA: TGTGCCAGCAGCTTGGCTAGCGCGGAGACCCAGTACTTC.